The clone carrying this T cell receptor beta chain appeared once. Its antigen is as yet unknown. Some clones are missing from TCRdb's copy, which holds only in-frame ones; the method was immunoSEQ multiplex PCR. The sample includes fewer than 25,000 clones, about four fifths seen only once; the top ten take about 30%. These data belong to a study of OX40 agonist ivuxolimab in advanced cancers. Study overall: All patients had ivuxolimab intravenously every 2 weeks at 0.01 to 10 mg/kg. Each dose-escalation patient presented with hepatocellular carcinoma, melanoma, renal cell or head and neck cancer. Three patients had partial responses: one hepatocellular carcinoma, two cutaneous melanoma. Study-wide results and caveats: Certain nonresponders additionally had low normalized T-cell clonal expansion.

This sequence was found in an adult with an advanced solid tumor such as melanoma, head and neck, liver or kidney cancer. The sequencing used CD4+ or CD8+ T cells sorted from blood, collected in a trial of the OX40 agonist ivuxolimab.

CDR3 in DNA: TGCGCCAGCAGAGGCCAGGGGAGCGCGGGGTATGGCTACACCTTC. Translating it yields CASRGQGSAGYGYTF. The J gene is TRBJ1-2, the V gene TRBV4-1, with D perhaps TRBD1 (6 bases). CDR3 length: 15 residues. V lost 6 bases to trimming and J lost 5 bases, with 19 bases between them. Germline V lookup: CDR1 MGHRA, CDR2 YSYEKL.